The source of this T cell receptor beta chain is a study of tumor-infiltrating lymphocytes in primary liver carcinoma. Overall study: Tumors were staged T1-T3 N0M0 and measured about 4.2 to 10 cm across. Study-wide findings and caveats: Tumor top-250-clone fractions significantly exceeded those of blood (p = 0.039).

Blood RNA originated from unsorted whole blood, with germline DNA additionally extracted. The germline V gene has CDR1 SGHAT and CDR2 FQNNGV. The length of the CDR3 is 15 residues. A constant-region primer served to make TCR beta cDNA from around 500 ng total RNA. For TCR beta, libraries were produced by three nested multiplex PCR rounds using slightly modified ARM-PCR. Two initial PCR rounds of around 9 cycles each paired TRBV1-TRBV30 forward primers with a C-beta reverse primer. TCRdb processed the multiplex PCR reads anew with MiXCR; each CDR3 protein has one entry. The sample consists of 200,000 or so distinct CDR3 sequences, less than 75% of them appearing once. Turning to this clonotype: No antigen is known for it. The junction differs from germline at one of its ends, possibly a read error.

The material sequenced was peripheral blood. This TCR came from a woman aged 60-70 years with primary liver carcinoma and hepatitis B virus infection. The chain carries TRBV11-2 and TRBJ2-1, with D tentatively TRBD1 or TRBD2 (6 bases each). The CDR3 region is CASSLGGSPLNEQFF. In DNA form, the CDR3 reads TGTGCCAGTAGCTTAGGGGGGAGTCCCCTCAATGAGCAGTTCTTC. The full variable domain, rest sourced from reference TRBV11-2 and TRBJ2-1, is EAGVAQSPRYKIIEKRQSVAFWCNPISGHATLYWYQQILGQGPKLLIQFQNNGVVDDSQLPKDRFSAERLKGVDSTLKIQPAKLEDSAVYLCASSLGGSPLNEQFFGPGTRLTVL.